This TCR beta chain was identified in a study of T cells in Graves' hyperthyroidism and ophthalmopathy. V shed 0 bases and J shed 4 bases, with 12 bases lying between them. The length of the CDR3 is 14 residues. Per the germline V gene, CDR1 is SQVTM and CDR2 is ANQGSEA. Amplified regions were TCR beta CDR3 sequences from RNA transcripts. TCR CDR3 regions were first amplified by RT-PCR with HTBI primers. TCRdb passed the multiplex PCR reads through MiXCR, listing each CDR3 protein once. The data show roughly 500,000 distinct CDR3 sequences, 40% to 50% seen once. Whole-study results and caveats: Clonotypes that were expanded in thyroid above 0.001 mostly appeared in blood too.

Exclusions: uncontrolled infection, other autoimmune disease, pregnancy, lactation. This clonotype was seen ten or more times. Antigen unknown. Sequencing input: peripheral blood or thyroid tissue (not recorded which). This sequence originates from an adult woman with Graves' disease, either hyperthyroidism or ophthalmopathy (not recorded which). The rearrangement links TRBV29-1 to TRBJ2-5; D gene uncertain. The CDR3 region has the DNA TGCAGCGTTGAAGAGTCGACGAGAGGAGAGACCCAGTACTTC. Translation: CSVEESTRGETQYF.